This T cell receptor (beta chain) was profiled in a study of blood T cell repertoires in COVID-19. Ages ranged from about 18 to 89 years, with residence in 24 US areas. Participant-given clinical history determined each cohort assignment. Libraries were prepared by immunoSEQ multiplex PCR; TCRdb keeps only in-frame clonotypes and omits some of them. Here the sample spans roughly 330,000 clones, about 85% being singletons. CDR1 is SGHTA, CDR2 FQGNSA, per germline. The CDR3 contains 15 residues. V lost 3 bases, J lost 4 bases, and 15 bases lay in between. The sequenced material came from PBMCs or T cells enriched from blood (not recorded which). The receptor's source is a woman in her twenties or thirties who had recovered from COVID-19. This chain connects TRBV7-2 to TRBJ1-1; D unclear. CDR3 coding DNA: TGTGCCAGCAGCTTCTCAACGACATCTTCCACTGAAGCTTTCTTT. Translated: CASSFSTTSSTEAFF.